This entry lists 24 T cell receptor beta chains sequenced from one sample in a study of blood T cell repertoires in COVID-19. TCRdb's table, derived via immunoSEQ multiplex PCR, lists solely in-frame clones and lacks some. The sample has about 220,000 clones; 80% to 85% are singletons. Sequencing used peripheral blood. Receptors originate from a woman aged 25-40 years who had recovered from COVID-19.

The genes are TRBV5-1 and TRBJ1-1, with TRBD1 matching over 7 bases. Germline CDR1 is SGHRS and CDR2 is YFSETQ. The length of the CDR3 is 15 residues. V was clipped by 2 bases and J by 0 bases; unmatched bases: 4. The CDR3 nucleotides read TGCGCCAGCAGCTTAGGGGGCTCGGTGAACACTGAAGCTTTCTTT. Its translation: CASSLGGSVNTEAFF.

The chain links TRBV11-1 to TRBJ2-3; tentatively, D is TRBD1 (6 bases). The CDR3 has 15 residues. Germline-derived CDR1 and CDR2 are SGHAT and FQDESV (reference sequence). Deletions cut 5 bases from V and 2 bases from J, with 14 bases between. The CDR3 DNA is TGTGCCAGCAGCCCGATGGGGGCAGACACAGATACGCAGTATTTT. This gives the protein CASSPMGADTDTQYF. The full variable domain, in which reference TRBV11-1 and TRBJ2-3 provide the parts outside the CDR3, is EAEVAQSPRYKITEKSQAVAFWCDPISGHATLYWYRQILGQGPELLVQFQDESVVDDSQLPKDRFSAERLKGVDSTLKIQPAELGDSAMYLCASSPMGADTDTQYFGPGTRLTVL.

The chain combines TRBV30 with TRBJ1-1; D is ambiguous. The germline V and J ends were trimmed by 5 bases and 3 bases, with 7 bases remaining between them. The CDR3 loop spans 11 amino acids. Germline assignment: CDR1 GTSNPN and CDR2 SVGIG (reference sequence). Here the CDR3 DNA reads TGTGCCTGGTTTGAGGACACTGAAGCTTTCTTT. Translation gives CAWFEDTEAFF.

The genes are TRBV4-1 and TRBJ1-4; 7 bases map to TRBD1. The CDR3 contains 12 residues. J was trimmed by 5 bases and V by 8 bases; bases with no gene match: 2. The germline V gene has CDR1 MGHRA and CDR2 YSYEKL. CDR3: CASRQGNEKLFF. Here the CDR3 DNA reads TGCGCCAGCCGACAGGGAAATGAAAAACTGTTTTTT.

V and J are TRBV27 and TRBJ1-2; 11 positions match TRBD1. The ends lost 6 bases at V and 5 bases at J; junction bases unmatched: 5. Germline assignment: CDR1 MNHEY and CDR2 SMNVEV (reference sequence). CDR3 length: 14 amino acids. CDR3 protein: CASRGTGGRYGYTF. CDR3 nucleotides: TGTGCCAGCAGAGGGACAGGGGGTAGGTATGGCTACACCTTC.

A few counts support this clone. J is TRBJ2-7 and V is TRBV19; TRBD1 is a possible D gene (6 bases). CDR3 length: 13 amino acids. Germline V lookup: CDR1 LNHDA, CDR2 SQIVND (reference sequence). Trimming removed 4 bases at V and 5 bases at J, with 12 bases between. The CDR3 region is CASSSQGFHEQYF. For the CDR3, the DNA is TGTGCCAGTAGTAGCCAGGGGTTCCACGAGCAGTACTTC.

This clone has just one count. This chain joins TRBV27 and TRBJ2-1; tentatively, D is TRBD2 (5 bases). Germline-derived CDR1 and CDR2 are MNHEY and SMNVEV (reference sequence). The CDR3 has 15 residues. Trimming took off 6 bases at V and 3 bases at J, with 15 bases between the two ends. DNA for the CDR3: TGTGCCAGCAGAGACCGACTACCCGGCTACAATGAGCAGTTCTTC. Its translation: CASRDRLPGYNEQFF.

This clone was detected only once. CDR3 bases: TGTGCCAGCAGCCAGGCCATAACCGGGACAACGGAGCAGTTCTTC. Translating gives CASSQAITGTTEQFF. This chain uses TRBV3-1 (or the pseudogene TRBV3-2) with TRBJ2-1, with D maybe TRBD1 (6 bases). The CDR3 has 15 amino acids. Trimming took 3 bases from V and 10 from J, leaving 19 bases between them. Germline V gene lookup returns CDR1 LGHDT and CDR2 YNNKEL (reference sequence).

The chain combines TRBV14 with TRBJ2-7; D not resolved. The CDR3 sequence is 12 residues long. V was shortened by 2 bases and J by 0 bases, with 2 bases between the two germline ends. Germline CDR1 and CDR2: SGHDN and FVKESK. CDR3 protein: CASSQYSYEQYF. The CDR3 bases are TGTGCCAGCAGCCAATACTCCTACGAGCAGTACTTC.

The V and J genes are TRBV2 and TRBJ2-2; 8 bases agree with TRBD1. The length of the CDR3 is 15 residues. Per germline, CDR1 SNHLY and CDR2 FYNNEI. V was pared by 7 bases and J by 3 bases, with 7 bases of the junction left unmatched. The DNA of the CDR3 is TGTGCCAGCACTCCCGGGACAGGCTACACCGGGGAGCTGTTTTTT. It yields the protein CASTPGTGYTGELFF.

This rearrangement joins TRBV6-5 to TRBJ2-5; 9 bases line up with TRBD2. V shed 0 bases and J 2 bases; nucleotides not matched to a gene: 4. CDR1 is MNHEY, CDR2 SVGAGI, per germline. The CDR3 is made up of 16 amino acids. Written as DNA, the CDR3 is TGTGCCAGCAGTTACTCCTTTACTAGCGGGCAAGAGACCCAGTACTTC. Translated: CASSYSFTSGQETQYF.

The CDR3 DNA sequence: TGCAGCGTTGAAGGGGAACTAGCGGGAATCGTCCCTTACAATGAGCAGTTCTTC. Protein product: CSVEGELAGIVPYNEQFF. This chain uses TRBV29-1 with TRBJ2-1, with 10 bases lining up with TRBD2. The CDR3 has 18 amino acids. The junction had 13 bases not matched to a gene; V was cut back by 1 base and J by 4 bases. Germline V CDR1 and CDR2: SQVTM, ANQGSEA.

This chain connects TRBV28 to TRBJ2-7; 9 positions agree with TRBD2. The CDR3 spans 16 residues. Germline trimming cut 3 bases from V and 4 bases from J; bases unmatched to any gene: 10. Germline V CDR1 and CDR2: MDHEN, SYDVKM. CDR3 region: CASSLPNRSGRYEQYF. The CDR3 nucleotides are TGTGCCAGCAGTTTGCCAAACAGGAGCGGGAGGTACGAGCAGTACTTC. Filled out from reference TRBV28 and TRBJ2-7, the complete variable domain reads DVKVTQSSRYLVKRTGEKVFLECVQDMDHENMFWYRQDPGLGLRLIYFSYDVKMKEKGDIPEGYSVSREKKERFSLILESASTNQTSMYLCASSLPNRSGRYEQYFGPGTRLTVT.

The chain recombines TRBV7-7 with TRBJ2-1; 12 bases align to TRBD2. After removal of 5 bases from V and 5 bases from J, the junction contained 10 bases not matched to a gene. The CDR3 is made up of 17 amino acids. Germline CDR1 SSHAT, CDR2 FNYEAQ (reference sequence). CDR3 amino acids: CASSGSTSGRKDNEQFF. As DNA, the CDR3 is TGTGCCAGCAGCGGATCTACTAGCGGGAGGAAGGACAATGAGCAGTTCTTC.

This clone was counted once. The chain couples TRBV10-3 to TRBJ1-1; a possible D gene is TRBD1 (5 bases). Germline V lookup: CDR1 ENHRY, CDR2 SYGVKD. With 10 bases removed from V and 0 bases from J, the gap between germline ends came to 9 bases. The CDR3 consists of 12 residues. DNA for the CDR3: TGTGCCACCCAGGGTGTGAACACTGAAGCTTTCTTT. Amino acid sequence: CATQGVNTEAFF.

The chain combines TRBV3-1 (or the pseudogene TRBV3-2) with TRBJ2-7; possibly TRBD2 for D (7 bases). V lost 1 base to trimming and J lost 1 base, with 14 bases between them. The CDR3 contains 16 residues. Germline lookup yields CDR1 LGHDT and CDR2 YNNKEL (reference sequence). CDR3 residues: CASSQGGRETSYEQYF. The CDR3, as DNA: TGTGCCAGCAGCCAAGGGGGGCGGGAGACTTCCTACGAGCAGTACTTC.

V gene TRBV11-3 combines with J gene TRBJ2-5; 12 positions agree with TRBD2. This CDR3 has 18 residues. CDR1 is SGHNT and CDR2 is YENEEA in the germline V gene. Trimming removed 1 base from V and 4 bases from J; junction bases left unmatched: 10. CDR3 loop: CASSLGRRLAGARETQYF. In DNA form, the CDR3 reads TGTGCCAGCAGCTTAGGTCGGAGACTAGCGGGAGCCAGAGAGACCCAGTACTTC.

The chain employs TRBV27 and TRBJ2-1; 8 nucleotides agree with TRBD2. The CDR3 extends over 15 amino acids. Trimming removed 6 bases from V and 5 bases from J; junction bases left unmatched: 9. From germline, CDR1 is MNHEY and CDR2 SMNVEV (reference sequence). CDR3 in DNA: TGTGCCAGCAGAATGGGGGCGGGAGGTCACAATGAGCAGTTCTTC. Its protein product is CASRMGAGGHNEQFF.

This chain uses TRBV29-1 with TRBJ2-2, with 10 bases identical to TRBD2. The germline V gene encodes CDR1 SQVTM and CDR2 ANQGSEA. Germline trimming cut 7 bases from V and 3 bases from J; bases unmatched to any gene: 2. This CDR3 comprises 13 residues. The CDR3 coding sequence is TGCAGCGCCGGACTAGCGGACACCGGGGAGCTGTTTTTT. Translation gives CSAGLADTGELFF.

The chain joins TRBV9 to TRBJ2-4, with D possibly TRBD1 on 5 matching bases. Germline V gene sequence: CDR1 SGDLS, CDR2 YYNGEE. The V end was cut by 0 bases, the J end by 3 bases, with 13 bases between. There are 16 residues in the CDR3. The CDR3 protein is CASSVDQGLGKNIQYF. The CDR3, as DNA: TGTGCCAGCAGCGTAGACCAGGGCCTGGGCAAAAACATTCAGTACTTC.

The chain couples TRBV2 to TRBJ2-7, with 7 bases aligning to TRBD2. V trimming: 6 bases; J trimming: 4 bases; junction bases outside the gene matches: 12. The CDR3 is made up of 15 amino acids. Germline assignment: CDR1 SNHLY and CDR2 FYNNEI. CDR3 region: CASRISGFNRYEQYF. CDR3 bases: TGTGCCAGCAGGATTAGCGGGTTTAACAGGTACGAGCAGTACTTC.

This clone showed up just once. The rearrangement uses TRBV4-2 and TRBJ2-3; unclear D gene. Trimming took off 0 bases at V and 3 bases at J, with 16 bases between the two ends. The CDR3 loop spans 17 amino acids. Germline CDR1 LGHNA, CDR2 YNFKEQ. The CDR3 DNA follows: TGTGCCAGCAGCCAAGAATTCCCCCCGAGCGTAACAGATACGCAGTATTTT. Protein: CASSQEFPPSVTDTQYF.

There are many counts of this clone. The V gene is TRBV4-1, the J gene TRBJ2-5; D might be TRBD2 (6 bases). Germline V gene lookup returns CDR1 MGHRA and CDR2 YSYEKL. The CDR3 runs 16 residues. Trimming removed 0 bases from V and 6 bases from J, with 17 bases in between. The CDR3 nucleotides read TGCGCCAGCAGCCAAGATTCCGGGAGAAGTGAAAAGACCCAGTACTTC. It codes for CASSQDSGRSEKTQYF.

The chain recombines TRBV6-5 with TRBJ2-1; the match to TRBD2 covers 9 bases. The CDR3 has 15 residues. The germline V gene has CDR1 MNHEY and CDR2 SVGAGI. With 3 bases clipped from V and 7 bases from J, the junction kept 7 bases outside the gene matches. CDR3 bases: TGTGCCAGCAGTTATTTAGCGGGAGAGTTTAATGAGCAGTTCTTC. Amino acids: CASSYLAGEFNEQFF.